What follows are 20 T cell receptor beta chains derived from one specimen sequenced in a study of T cells after yellow fever vaccination. TCRdb ran MiXCR on the 5' RACE reads and lists one entry per CDR3 protein. The sample contains over 150,000 distinct CDR3 sequences, about 6% of which appear only once. Sequences were derived from CD4+ T cells sorted from PBMCs, sampled on the day of the first yellow fever vaccination. These TCRs come from a man between 18 and 35 years old who received the YFV17D yellow fever vaccine.

This chain connects TRBV7-2 to TRBJ2-5, with D possibly matching TRBD1 (5 bases). CDR3 length: 14 amino acids. Germline V lookup: CDR1 SGHTA, CDR2 FQGNSA. V was clipped by 2 bases and J by 9 bases, with 16 bases between them. The chain's CDR3 is CASSLINRLASQYF. CDR3 in DNA: TGTGCCAGCAGCTTAATTAACAGGCTCGCCTCCCAGTACTTC.

The table lists this clonotype with many counts. CDR3 protein: CASGRTVGYNEQFF. CDR3 coding DNA: TGTGCCAGCGGCCGGACGGTAGGATACAATGAGCAGTTCTTC. This rearrangement joins TRBV12-3 or TRBV12-4 to TRBJ2-1, with D uncertain. The CDR3 extends over 14 amino acids. Trimming stripped 8 bases from V and 4 bases from J, with 15 bases between.

This clonotype turned up a few times. The chain's CDR3 is CASSSALAYDTDTQYF. The CDR3 DNA reads as TGTGCCAGCAGCTCCGCCCTAGCATATGACACAGATACGCAGTATTTT. This chain connects TRBV7-2 to TRBJ2-3, with a tentative D call TRBD2 (5 bases). The ends were cut back, 4 bases at V and 2 bases at J, with 16 bases in the middle. The germline CDR1 and CDR2 sequences are SGHTA and FQGNSA. The CDR3 has 16 residues. The whole variable domain, remainder taken from reference TRBV7-2 and TRBJ2-3, is GAGVSQSPSNKVTEKGKDVELRCDPISGHTALYWYRQSLGQGLEFLIYFQGNSAPDKSGLPSDRFSAERTGGSVSTLTIQRTQQEDSAVYLCASSSALAYDTDTQYFGPGTRLTVL.

This clonotype has just a few counts. The V call is TRBV4-3, the J call TRBJ1-6; 8 bases map to TRBD1. The CDR3 length is 14 residues. J gave up 10 bases and V 1 base, and 3 bases lay outside the gene matches. CDR1 is LGHNA, CDR2 YSLEER, per germline. The CDR3 region is CASSQGDRISPLHF. The CDR3 DNA reads as TGCGCCAGCAGCCAAGGGGACAGGATCTCACCCCTCCACTTT.

This clonotype was seen ten or more times. The V and J genes are TRBV7-6 and TRBJ2-7; no clear D. This CDR3 region has 11 residues. CDR1 SGHVS and CDR2 FNYEAQ come from the germline V gene. Trimming removed 8 bases at V and 2 bases at J, with 7 bases between. As DNA, the CDR3 is TGTGCCAGCCGCCTTACCTACGAGCAGTACGTC. Protein product: CASRLTYEQYV.

This clonotype turned up a few times. The chain links TRBV25-1 to TRBJ2-7; 11 bases fit TRBD2. Germline V gene data show CDR1 as MGHDK and CDR2 as SYGVNS. The CDR3 is made up of 14 amino acids. The trim removed 6 bases at V and 5 bases at J, leaving 6 bases unmatched. The CDR3 bases are TGTGCCAGCAGCACCGGGACTAGCGGCCACGAGCAGTACTTC. It translates to CASSTGTSGHEQYF.

This clonotype has only a few counts. This chain joins TRBV7-9 and TRBJ2-1; D unresolved. V lost 1 base, J lost 12 bases, and 13 bases lay in between. Per the germline V gene, CDR1 is SEHNR and CDR2 is FQNEAQ (reference sequence). The CDR3 totals 13 residues. The CDR3 coding sequence is TGTGCCAGCAGCTTAGGACTGGGTTGGGCGCAGTTCTTC. As protein: CASSLGLGWAQFF.

This chain connects TRBV10-3 to TRBJ1-2; 9 bases agree with TRBD1. With 10 bases clipped from V and 0 bases from J, the junction kept 6 bases outside the gene matches. The CDR3 extends over 14 amino acids. Germline V lookup: CDR1 ENHRY, CDR2 SYGVKD. The chain's CDR3 is CATGQGRTNYGYTF. CDR3 nucleotide sequence: TGTGCCACGGGACAGGGTAGAACTAACTATGGCTACACCTTC.

The CDR3 is CASSLVAGGPGVTDTQYF. The CDR3 DNA is TGTGCCAGCAGCTTAGTTGCCGGGGGGCCCGGGGTGACAGATACGCAGTATTTT. The V call is TRBV11-2, the J call TRBJ2-3; tentative D call: TRBD2 (7 bases). The CDR3 sequence is 18 residues long. Trimming took 1 base from V and 3 from J, leaving 20 bases between them. CDR1 and CDR2 (germline): SGHAT, FQNNGV. Variable domain in full (rest from reference TRBV11-2 and TRBJ2-3): EAGVAQSPRYKIIEKRQSVAFWCNPISGHATLYWYQQILGQGPKLLIQFQNNGVVDDSQLPKDRFSAERLKGVDSTLKIQPAKLEDSAVYLCASSLVAGGPGVTDTQYFGPGTRLTVL.

Many counts were recorded for this clonotype. The J gene is TRBJ1-1, the V gene TRBV12-3 or TRBV12-4, with D possibly being TRBD1 (5 bases). The CDR3 has 16 amino acids. V lost 9 bases and J 2 bases, leaving 22 bases between the germline ends. CDR3 residues: CASKLPPAGTNTEAFF. DNA for the CDR3: TGTGCCAGTAAACTTCCCCCGGCAGGGACCAACACTGAAGCTTTCTTT.

This clonotype was found many times. The chain employs TRBV7-2 and TRBJ1-2, with D tentatively TRBD1 (5 bases). The germline V gene encodes CDR1 SGHTA and CDR2 FQGNSA. This CDR3 region has 14 residues. V was pared by 5 bases and J by 4 bases, with 14 bases between. The chain's CDR3 is CASSARGGSYGYTF. CDR3 in DNA: TGTGCCAGCAGCGCCCGTGGGGGTTCCTATGGCTACACCTTC.

The chain uses TRBV29-1 and TRBJ1-5, with unresolved D. CDR1 SQVTM and CDR2 ANQGSEA come from the germline V gene. Trimming took off 5 bases at V and 5 bases at J, with 10 bases between the two ends. The CDR3 runs to 12 residues. CDR3 sequence: CSVSSADQPQHF. The CDR3, as DNA: TGCAGCGTTTCTTCGGCCGATCAGCCCCAGCATTTT.

The table lists this clonotype with many counts. The chain combines TRBV7-2 with TRBJ1-1; the D is unclear. Germline V lookup: CDR1 SGHTA, CDR2 FQGNSA. The length of the CDR3 is 13 residues. The V end lost 5 bases, the J end lost 1 base, and 8 bases lay between the germline ends. The CDR3 protein is CASSPDGNTEAFF. In DNA, the CDR3 is TGTGCCAGCAGCCCGGACGGGAACACTGAAGCTTTCTTT. Supplemented by reference TRBV7-2 and TRBJ1-1, the full variable domain reads GAGVSQSPSNKVTEKGKDVELRCDPISGHTALYWYRQSLGQGLEFLIYFQGNSAPDKSGLPSDRFSAERTGGSVSTLTIQRTQQEDSAVYLCASSPDGNTEAFFGQGTRLTVV.

This clonotype was recorded at least ten times. This chain links TRBV5-6 with TRBJ1-2; D not certain. Per germline, CDR1 SGHDT and CDR2 YYEEEE. This CDR3 region has 12 residues. Trimming stripped 6 bases from V and 8 bases from J, with 14 bases between. CDR3 nucleotide sequence: TGTGCCAGCACCGTCGACATTCGGGGCTACACCTTC. Amino acid sequence: CASTVDIRGYTF.

The CDR3 sequence is CASSPPARAQETQYF. CDR3 DNA sequence: TGTGCCAGCTCACCACCGGCGCGGGCCCAAGAGACCCAGTACTTC. The chain is built from TRBV18 and TRBJ2-5; D is perhaps TRBD2 (5 bases). This CDR3 spans 15 amino acids. Trimming took 0 bases from V and 1 from J, leaving 9 bases between them. The germline gives CDR1 KGHSH, CDR2 LQKENI.

There are many counts of this clonotype. CDR3 in DNA: TGCGCCAGCAGCCTTTCGACAGGGAACACTGAAGCTTTCTTT. Amino acids: CASSLSTGNTEAFF. The V gene is TRBV5-1, the J gene TRBJ1-1; a weak D match, TRBD1 (6 bases). With 4 bases removed from V and 1 base from J, the gap between germline ends came to 11 bases. Germline loops: CDR1 SGHRS, CDR2 YFSETQ. The CDR3 extends over 14 amino acids.

This clonotype was recorded at least ten times. The V gene is TRBV9, the J gene TRBJ1-1; no clear D gene. The germline CDR1 and CDR2 sequences are SGDLS and YYNGEE. Trimming cost V 4 bases and J 1 base, with 17 bases left between them. The CDR3 extends over 16 amino acids. CDR3: CASSRTRSPRNTEAFF. The CDR3 bases are TGTGCCAGCAGCCGTACAAGATCCCCCCGGAACACTGAAGCTTTCTTT.

The table lists this clonotype with many counts. V usage is TRBV7-2 and J usage is TRBJ2-5; D is perhaps TRBD1 or TRBD2 (6 bases each). The V end was cut by 5 bases, the J end by 5 bases, with 21 bases between. The CDR3 length is 16 residues. In germline, CDR1 is SGHTA, CDR2 FQGNSA. CDR3 loop: CASSNSAATGRETQYF. Here the CDR3 DNA reads TGTGCCAGCAGCAACTCGGCCGCTACAGGGAGGGAGACCCAGTACTTC.

This clonotype was observed many times. The chain uses TRBV12-3 or TRBV12-4 and TRBJ2-3; D remains unclear. The V gene lost 5 bases and the J gene lost 5 bases, with 5 bases spanning the gap. The CDR3 is 11 residues long. In DNA form, the CDR3 reads TGTGCCAGCAGTCGAAGAGATACGCAGTATTTT. As protein: CASSRRDTQYF.

The CDR3 sequence: CASSLAGQITSGELFF. CDR3 coding DNA: TGCGCCAGCAGCTTGGCGGGACAGATTACGAGCGGGGAGCTGTTTTTT. J is TRBJ2-2 and V is TRBV5-1, with 7 nucleotides matching TRBD1. V lost 0 bases to trimming and J lost 7 bases; unmatched junction nucleotides: 9. The CDR3 consists of 16 residues. Germline CDR1 and CDR2: SGHRS and YFSETQ. The whole variable domain, filled in from reference TRBV5-1 and TRBJ2-2, reads KAGVTQTPRYLIKTRGQQVTLSCSPISGHRSVSWYQQTPGQGLQFLFEYFSETQRNKGNFPGRFSGRQFSNSRSEMNVSTLELGDSALYLCASSLAGQITSGELFFGEGSRLTVL.